Below, 5 T cell receptor beta chains from the same sample are listed, as sequenced in a study of technical replicates of blood from several donors. The repertoire was sequenced with immunoSEQ multiplex PCR; TCRdb's copy has only in-frame clones and lacks some. The top ten clones hold approximately 0.2% of a sample with about 80,000 clones, over 95% of them seen once. Sequencing was done on a sample of T cells isolated from PBMCs. The receptors stem from a human donor in good health.

The chain recombines TRBV27 with TRBJ1-5, with 11 bases that match TRBD1. Germline CDR1 MNHEY, CDR2 SMNVEV (reference sequence). The CDR3 is 15 amino acids. J lost 3 bases, V lost 4 bases, and 2 bases had no gene match. CDR3 in DNA: TGTGCCAGCAGTTGGACAGGGGGCGCCAATCAGCCCCAGCATTTT. Its protein is CASSWTGGANQPQHF.

The chain recombines TRBV19 with TRBJ1-1; maybe TRBD1 (6 bases). V was clipped by 3 bases and J by 4 bases, with 12 bases between them. The CDR3 runs 14 residues. CDR1 and CDR2 (germline): LNHDA, SQIVND (reference sequence). The CDR3 region is CASSIQQGGTEAFF. CDR3 nucleotides: TGTGCCAGTAGTATCCAACAGGGTGGCACTGAAGCTTTCTTT.

The V gene is TRBV7-6, the J gene TRBJ2-2; 8 bases are a match to TRBD1. Germline values: CDR1 SGHVS, CDR2 FNYEAQ. V trimming: 3 bases; J trimming: 6 bases; junction bases outside the gene matches: 18. The CDR3 runs to 19 residues. The CDR3 DNA sequence: TGTGCCAGCAGCTTTCGGTTAGGTTGGGGACAGGTGGTACCCGGGGAGCTGTTTTTT. Residues: CASSFRLGWGQVVPGELFF.

CDR3 loop: CASSRVRDTEAFF. The CDR3, as DNA: TGTGCCAGTAGTAGGGTGCGGGACACTGAAGCTTTCTTT. The chain recombines TRBV19 with TRBJ1-1; D uncertain. Germline V gene data show CDR1 as LNHDA and CDR2 as SQIVND (reference sequence). Trimming removed 4 bases at V and 3 bases at J, with 9 bases between. The CDR3 contains 13 residues.

The V gene is TRBV4-3, the J gene TRBJ2-7, with 10 positions matching TRBD2. Germline lookup yields CDR1 LGHNA and CDR2 YSLEER. Trimming removed 3 bases from V and 5 bases from J; junction bases left unmatched: 13. The CDR3 runs 17 residues. The CDR3 reads CASSQNSFASGSNEQYF. The DNA for the CDR3 is TGCGCCAGCAGCCAGAACTCGTTTGCTAGCGGGAGCAACGAGCAGTACTTC.